The 19 T cell receptor beta chains in this list originate from one sample, sequenced in a study of Graves' ophthalmopathy and Graves' hyperthyroidism. The authors amplified TCR beta CDR3 regions from RNA transcripts. First-round RT-PCR relied on HTBI primers, and a second-round multiplex PCR came next. TCRdb reprocessed the multiplex PCR reads with MiXCR, giving one entry per CDR3 protein. The sample lists about 480,000 distinct CDR3 sequences; approximately 14% were seen once. The sequenced sample consisted of blood. The receptors shown here come from a woman under 40 with Graves' ophthalmopathy.

This clonotype was counted many times. In nucleotides, the CDR3 is TGTGCCTGGATAAGGAACACTGAAGCTTTCTTT. Protein: CAWIRNTEAFF. The chain carries TRBV30 and TRBJ1-1; D ambiguous. The germline V and J ends were trimmed by 4 bases and 1 base, with 4 bases remaining between them. CDR1 is GTSNPN and CDR2 is SVGIG in the germline V gene (reference sequence). This CDR3 has 11 residues.

This clonotype was picked up many times. The chain joins TRBV4-1 to TRBJ1-1; D is ambiguous. Germline values: CDR1 MGHRA, CDR2 YSYEKL. V was trimmed by 4 bases and J by 3 bases, leaving 12 bases between them. The CDR3 spans 14 residues. The CDR3 sequence: CASSLPPYHTEAFF. In DNA, the CDR3 is TGCGCCAGCAGCCTTCCCCCCTACCACACTGAAGCTTTCTTT.

This clonotype was observed many times. The V call is TRBV7-3, the J call TRBJ2-2; D remains unclear. CDR3 length equals 16 residues. The germline CDR1 and CDR2 sequences are SGHTA and FQGTGA. With 2 bases removed from V and 4 bases from J, the gap between germline ends came to 14 bases. The CDR3 loop reads CASSLFQIPRTGELFF. CDR3 coding DNA: TGTGCCAGCAGCTTATTCCAGATCCCACGCACCGGGGAGCTGTTTTTT.

This clonotype was counted at least ten times. V gene TRBV6-1 combines with J gene TRBJ1-6; D remains unclear. Between the trimmed V and J ends, which lost 6 bases and 0 bases, there was a span of 12 bases. CDR3 length: 16 amino acids. The germline gives CDR1 MNHNS, CDR2 SASEGT. The CDR3 nucleotides read TGTGCCAGCAGCTCGGGCCTGAGCTCCTATAATTCACCCCTCCACTTT. Translated: CASSSGLSSYNSPLHF.

This clonotype was seen a handful of times. This rearrangement joins TRBV18 to TRBJ2-5; possible D gene TRBD1, 6 bases. Germline assignment: CDR1 KGHSH and CDR2 LQKENI. This CDR3 is 14 amino acids long. The V gene lost 0 bases and the J gene lost 5 bases, with 10 bases spanning the gap. CDR3 DNA: TGTGCCAGCTCACCACCTACAGGGTACGAGACCCAGTACTTC. Protein product: CASSPPTGYETQYF.

This clonotype was recorded many times. The CDR3 region is CASSLSGGLGYTF. CDR3 DNA sequence: TGTGCCAGCAGTTTGTCAGGAGGACTAGGCTACACCTTC. V gene TRBV27 combines with J gene TRBJ1-2; D is ambiguous. The CDR3 runs 13 residues. V dropped 3 bases and J dropped 8 bases, with 13 bases sitting between them. From germline, CDR1 is MNHEY and CDR2 SMNVEV (reference sequence).

This chain connects TRBV20-1 to TRBJ1-1, with D hard to call. The germline V gene has CDR1 DFQATT and CDR2 SNEGSKA (reference sequence). CDR3 length: 13 amino acids. V shed 0 bases and J shed 1 base, with 6 bases lying between them. As DNA, the CDR3 is TGCAGTGCTAGAGAGGCAGGGAACACTGAAGCTTTCTTT. Translating gives CSAREAGNTEAFF.

This clonotype was counted many times. This chain links TRBV5-6 with TRBJ1-1; D not resolved. Germline-derived CDR1 and CDR2 are SGHDT and YYEEEE. The CDR3 length is 12 residues. V was clipped by 2 bases and J by 4 bases, with 6 bases between them. CDR3 DNA: TGTGCCAGCAGCTTCTCTCTCACTGAAGCTTTCTTT. Translation: CASSFSLTEAFF.

There are many counts of this clonotype. This chain links TRBV30 with TRBJ1-2; no clear D. The germline CDR1 and CDR2 sequences are GTSNPN and SVGIG (reference sequence). The CDR3 has 11 residues. V was shortened by 1 base and J by 6 bases, with 6 bases between the two germline ends. CDR3 coding DNA: TGTGCCTGGAGTGAGGGCGATGGCTACACCTTC. It translates to CAWSEGDGYTF.

This clonotype was observed many times. This sequence joins TRBV6-5 and TRBJ1-2, with 8 bases fitting TRBD1. The CDR3 covers 15 residues. The trim removed 2 bases at V and 7 bases at J, leaving 9 bases unmatched. CDR1 and CDR2 from the germline V gene are MNHEY and SVGAGI. The CDR3 nucleotides are TGTGCCAGCAGTTACCTTACCGGGACAGGAGGTGGCTACACCTTC. It encodes CASSYLTGTGGGYTF.

This clonotype was observed many times. The chain uses TRBV2 and TRBJ1-6; a possible D gene is TRBD1 (5 bases). CDR1 and CDR2 from the germline V gene are SNHLY and FYNNEI. V gave up 8 bases and J gave up 9 bases, with 8 bases separating them. The CDR3 has 11 amino acids. The CDR3 protein is CASYGGSPLHF. In DNA form, the CDR3 reads TGTGCCAGCTACGGGGGTTCACCCCTCCACTTT.

This sequence joins TRBV7-9 and TRBJ1-3; no definite D call. V was shortened by 5 bases and J by 4 bases, with 6 bases between the two germline ends. The CDR3 is made up of 12 amino acids. Germline V gene data show CDR1 as SEHNR and CDR2 as FQNEAQ (reference sequence). The CDR3 sequence is CASSRLGNTIYF. The CDR3 DNA sequence: TGTGCCAGCAGCCGACTCGGAAACACCATATATTTT.

This clonotype was seen repeatedly, ten times or more. The V and J genes are TRBV2 and TRBJ1-1, with D hard to call. Germline CDR1 is SNHLY and CDR2 is FYNNEI. V gave up 4 bases and J gave up 2 bases, with 8 bases separating them. The CDR3 runs to 13 residues. The CDR3 nucleotides are TGTGCCAGCAGTGGATACAGAAACACTGAAGCTTTCTTT. Its translation is CASSGYRNTEAFF.

The J gene is TRBJ2-7, the V gene TRBV4-1; D might be TRBD2 (5 bases). The CDR3 runs to 16 residues. Germline V gives CDR1 MGHRA, CDR2 YSYEKL. V lost 0 bases to trimming and J lost 7 bases, with 19 bases between them. This CDR3 reads CASSQETGILLGEQYF. CDR3 DNA: TGCGCCAGCAGCCAAGAGACCGGGATTCTGTTGGGGGAGCAGTACTTC.

The sample holds many counts of this clonotype. CDR3 nucleotide sequence: TGCGCCAGCAGTGAGTCGACTAGCGACTACGAGCAGTACTTC. This sequence encodes CASSESTSDYEQYF. This chain connects TRBV10-1 to TRBJ2-7; 8 bases line up with TRBD2. This CDR3 is built from 14 residues. The germline V gene encodes CDR1 WNHNN and CDR2 SYGVQD (reference sequence). V was clipped by 0 bases and J by 3 bases; unmatched bases: 1.

The V gene is TRBV7-3, the J gene TRBJ2-5; D uncertain. The CDR3 covers 14 residues. The germline V gene encodes CDR1 SGHTA and CDR2 FQGTGA. The V and J ends lost 5 bases and 3 bases respectively, with 13 bases between them. This chain's CDR3 is CASSPTRAKETQYF. In nucleotides, the CDR3 is TGTGCCAGCAGCCCCACAAGGGCAAAAGAGACCCAGTACTTC.

Of note for this clonotype: A read error may explain this, as a much larger clone is one base away. The gene calls are TRBV11-2 and TRBJ2-7, with TRBD2 matching over 7 bases. CDR3 length: 18 residues. Looked up from germline, CDR1 is SGHAT and CDR2 is FQNNGV. Written as DNA, the CDR3 is TGTGCCAGGAGCTTGGACTCTGAGGCCCTAGCGGCCCTCGACGAGCAGTACTTC. Translating it yields CARSLDSEALAALDEQYF.

This clonotype was recorded at least ten times. V is TRBV10-3 and J is TRBJ1-6; 7 bases line up with TRBD1. J lost 6 bases, V lost 6 bases, and 5 bases had no gene match. The V gene's germline CDR1 is ENHRY and CDR2 SYGVKD. The CDR3 length is 14 residues. CDR3 region: CAISPDRINSPLHF. In DNA, the CDR3 is TGTGCCATCAGCCCGGACAGGATTAATTCACCCCTCCACTTT.

There are many counts of this clonotype. The genes are TRBV7-8 and TRBJ2-2; perhaps TRBD2 as D (5 bases). CDR1 SGHVS and CDR2 FQNEAQ come from the germline V gene. The CDR3 length is 14 residues. Trimming left V 4 bases short and J 6 bases short, with 12 bases between. The CDR3 spells CASSSPSPAGELFF. CDR3 in DNA: TGTGCCAGCAGCTCCCCTAGCCCCGCCGGGGAGCTGTTTTTT.